This T cell receptor beta chain is drawn from a study of human T cells and chemical hapten exposure. General study points: Patch test score was positively correlated with the counts of TCRs that had expanded at PT1.

The time point denotes: patch test 3, about 24 weeks after DPC sensitization. The treatment: therapeutic diphenylcyclopropenone sensitization with weekly scalp DPC. Participating donors were patients with alopecia, aged 18 to 70 years, considered appropriate candidates for DPC. Unfractionated whole blood was the source of the extracted total RNA. Germline V gives CDR1 SQVTM, CDR2 ANQGSEA. The CDR3 runs to 12 residues. V was pared by 3 bases and J by 4 bases, with 8 bases between. Via MiXCR, TCRdb re-called the RACE reads, giving one row per CDR3 protein. Of 82,000 or so distinct CDR3 sequences listed, 10% to 15% are singletons. A remark on this clonotype: What it recognizes is unknown.

The material was whole blood, obtained in connection with sensitization to the hapten diphenylcyclopropenone (DPC). This receptor was taken from a woman aged 45-59 years with alopecia areata. Some clones in this sample may be carry-over from other donors' samples. The chain couples TRBV29-1 to TRBJ2-3, with a tentative D call TRBD2 (6 bases). The CDR3 sequence: CSVEGDSDTQYF. DNA for the CDR3: TGCAGCGTTGAGGGGGACTCAGATACGCAGTATTTT.